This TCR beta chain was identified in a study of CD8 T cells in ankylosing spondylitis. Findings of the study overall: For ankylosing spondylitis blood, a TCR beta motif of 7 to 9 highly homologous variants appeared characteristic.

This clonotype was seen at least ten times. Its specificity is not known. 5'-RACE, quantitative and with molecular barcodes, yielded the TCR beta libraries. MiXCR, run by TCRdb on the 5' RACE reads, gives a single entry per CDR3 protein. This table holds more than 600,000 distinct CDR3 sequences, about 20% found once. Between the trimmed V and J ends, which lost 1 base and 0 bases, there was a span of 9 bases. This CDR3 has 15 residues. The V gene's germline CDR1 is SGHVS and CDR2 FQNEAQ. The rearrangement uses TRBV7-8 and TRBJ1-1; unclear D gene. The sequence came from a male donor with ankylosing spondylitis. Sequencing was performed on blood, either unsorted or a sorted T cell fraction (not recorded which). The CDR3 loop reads CASSLGSPLNTEAFF. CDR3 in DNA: TGTGCCAGCAGCTTAGGTTCACCCCTGAACACTGAAGCTTTCTTT.